The next 20 T cell receptor beta chains were all read from a single sample in a study of patients and donors after allogeneic stem cell transplantation. TCRdb reanalysed the RT-PCR reads using MiXCR and keeps one entry per CDR3 protein. The repertoire includes under 200,000 distinct CDR3 sequences, nearly 25% of them detected once, and roughly 25% sits in the top ten. Sequencing input: blood, either unsorted or a sorted T cell fraction (not recorded which). The receptors originated from a human donor who was either an allogeneic HSCT recipient or a stem cell or donor lymphocyte infusion donor (not recorded which). It is not recorded whose cells these are; they may come from a transplant donor.

The genes are TRBV11-2 and TRBJ2-7; 13 positions match TRBD2. This CDR3 is built from 15 residues. Germline values: CDR1 SGHAT, CDR2 FQNNGV. With V trimmed by 7 bases and J by 4 bases, 7 bases remained unmatched. CDR3 loop: CASKIGLAGEYEQYF. CDR3 coding DNA: TGTGCCAGCAAAATAGGACTAGCGGGAGAGTACGAGCAGTACTTC.

A single count supports this clonotype. The chain carries TRBV29-1 and TRBJ2-1; tentatively, D is TRBD2 (6 bases). CDR1 is SQVTM, CDR2 ANQGSEA, per germline. The CDR3 loop spans 12 amino acids. Trimming pared 3 bases from V and 5 bases from J, leaving 8 bases between. The CDR3 loop is CSVDAGNNEQFF. In DNA, the CDR3 is TGCAGCGTTGATGCGGGGAACAATGAGCAGTTCTTC.

This clonotype was counted many times. The CDR3 here is CASSLGPGNTEAFF. CDR3 bases: TGTGCCAGCAGCTTAGGCCCGGGGAACACTGAAGCTTTCTTT. The rearrangement links TRBV11-3 to TRBJ1-1; unclear D gene. The CDR3 spans 14 residues. In germline, CDR1 is SGHNT, CDR2 YENEEA. Trimming removed 1 base at V and 1 base at J, with 7 bases between.

This clonotype was observed at least ten times. The chain joins TRBV6-6 to TRBJ1-3, with 11 positions matching TRBD1. Germline CDR1 MNHNY, CDR2 SVGAGI (reference sequence). The CDR3 runs 15 residues. The V and J ends lost 8 bases and 1 base, in that order; junction bases with no gene match: 4. CDR3 residues: CASRTGGASGNTIYF. The CDR3 DNA reads as TGTGCCAGCCGGACAGGGGGCGCTTCTGGAAACACCATATATTTT.

This clonotype was seen a few times. The V and J genes are TRBV12-3 or TRBV12-4 and TRBJ1-5; no clear D gene. The length of the CDR3 is 15 residues. The V end was cut by 7 bases, the J end by 2 bases, with 15 bases between. DNA for the CDR3: TGTGCCAGCACCGTAACGGGGTATGGCAATCAGCCCCAGCATTTT. Amino acid sequence: CASTVTGYGNQPQHF.

This clonotype has more than one count but fewer than ten. The V call is TRBV3-1, the J call TRBJ1-2; D is unresolved. This CDR3 contains 15 residues. V shed 2 bases and J shed 1 base, with 11 bases lying between them. CDR1 is LGHDT and CDR2 is YNNKEL in the germline V gene (reference sequence). The CDR3 DNA is TGTGCCAGCAGCCAAAACAGTCTTTTTAACTATGGCTACACCTTC. Translated, it gives CASSQNSLFNYGYTF.

This clonotype was seen a few times. The chain recombines TRBV2 with TRBJ1-4; weak D call: TRBD1 (6 bases). Germline assignment: CDR1 SNHLY and CDR2 FYNNEI. The CDR3 consists of 16 residues. V lost 6 bases and J lost 0, with 14 bases in between. The CDR3 reads CASRKDRRSTNEKLFF. As DNA, the CDR3 is TGTGCCAGCAGGAAGGACAGAAGGTCAACTAATGAAAAACTGTTTTTT.

CDR3 loop: CASSDGGIYEQYF. As DNA, the CDR3 is TGTGCCAGCAGTGATGGAGGGATCTACGAGCAGTACTTC. The chain joins TRBV25-1 to TRBJ2-7, with D perhaps TRBD2 (6 bases). The germline V and J ends were trimmed by 3 bases and 3 bases, with 9 bases remaining between them. CDR1 and CDR2 (germline): MGHDK, SYGVNS. The CDR3 is 13 residues long.

This clonotype occurred a few times. The J gene is TRBJ2-2, the V gene TRBV5-1, with D tentatively TRBD2 (7 bases). CDR3 length: 16 residues. The germline V and J ends were trimmed by 6 bases and 4 bases, with 19 bases remaining between them. From germline, CDR1 is SGHRS and CDR2 YFSETQ. The CDR3 here is CASTLGSGGLTGELFF. The CDR3, as DNA: TGCGCCAGCACTCTCGGATCGGGGGGCCTCACCGGGGAGCTGTTTTTT.

This clonotype occurred a few times. This chain uses TRBV6-5 with TRBJ1-1; tentatively, D is TRBD1 (6 bases). Trimming cost V 2 bases and J 3 bases, with 16 bases left between them. The length of the CDR3 is 16 residues. Germline lookup yields CDR1 MNHEY and CDR2 SVGAGI. This CDR3 is CASSYREGGAHTEAFF. Written as DNA, the CDR3 is TGTGCCAGCAGTTACAGGGAAGGGGGGGCTCACACTGAAGCTTTCTTT.

The chain employs TRBV7-2 and TRBJ1-4; 10 bases agree with TRBD1. V dropped 5 bases and J dropped 4; count of bases not matched to a gene: 4. The CDR3 is 15 amino acids. Germline assignment: CDR1 SGHTA and CDR2 FQGNSA. CDR3 sequence (DNA): TGTGCCAGCAGCACAGGACAGGGGGTTAATGAAAAACTGTTTTTT. The encoded protein is CASSTGQGVNEKLFF.

This clonotype was recorded a few times. The chain joins TRBV20-1 to TRBJ1-4; TRBD1 matches 7 bases. Looked up from germline, CDR1 is DFQATT and CDR2 is SNEGSKA (reference sequence). The CDR3 extends over 16 amino acids. The V and J ends lost 6 bases and 8 bases, in that order; junction bases with no gene match: 18. This chain's CDR3 is CSATGTATHRGEKLFF. Here the CDR3 DNA reads TGCAGTGCCACCGGGACAGCGACGCACCGGGGGGAAAAACTGTTTTTT.

This clonotype was counted many times. The CDR3 is CSANPLGSMNTEAFF. CDR3 nucleotides: TGCAGTGCTAACCCCTTGGGTTCTATGAACACTGAAGCTTTCTTT. The genes are TRBV20-1 and TRBJ1-1; no reliable D call. V lost 4 bases to trimming and J lost 0 bases, with 15 bases between them. The germline gives CDR1 DFQATT, CDR2 SNEGSKA (reference sequence). This CDR3 contains 15 residues.

In its sample, this clonotype was seen a few times. This chain joins TRBV20-1 and TRBJ2-1; TRBD2 matches at 9 bases. The CDR3 totals 13 residues. In germline, CDR1 is DFQATT, CDR2 SNEGSKA (reference sequence). With 6 bases clipped from V and 5 bases from J, the junction kept 5 bases outside the gene matches. DNA for the CDR3: TGCAGTGCAACGGGACTAGCAAACAATGAGCAGTTCTTC. Amino acid sequence: CSATGLANNEQFF.

This clonotype was seen at least ten times. The genes are TRBV3-1 and TRBJ1-1; D is ambiguous. The CDR3 has 13 amino acids. Germline V gene sequence: CDR1 LGHDT, CDR2 YNNKEL (reference sequence). Trimming cost V 3 bases and J 0 bases, with 5 bases left between them. CDR3 DNA sequence: TGTGCCAGCAGCCAGGGATTGAACACTGAAGCTTTCTTT. Translating gives CASSQGLNTEAFF.

The J gene is TRBJ1-2, the V gene TRBV20-1; D might be TRBD1 (5 bases). Trimming cost V 0 bases and J 7 bases, with 24 bases left between them. There are 17 residues in the CDR3. CDR1 and CDR2 (germline): DFQATT, SNEGSKA (reference sequence). CDR3 nucleotide sequence: TGCAGTGCTAGAGATAACGGGGCGCGACTACCAAGGGGTGGCTACACCTTC. This sequence encodes CSARDNGARLPRGGYTF.

The chain is built from TRBV5-6 and TRBJ1-3, with D unclear. Germline V gene lookup returns CDR1 SGHDT and CDR2 YYEEEE. Trimming stripped 5 bases from V and 0 bases from J, with 21 bases between. This CDR3 has 18 residues. CDR3 bases: TGTGCCAGCAGTCGGACTCCCGGGATGGGAGTCTCTGGAAACACCATATATTTT. This encodes CASSRTPGMGVSGNTIYF.

This clonotype was recorded a few times. The chain has TRBV6-5 and TRBJ2-3; weak D call: TRBD1 (5 bases). The CDR3 is made up of 13 amino acids. Looked up from germline, CDR1 is MNHEY and CDR2 is SVGAGI. V dropped 6 bases and J dropped 2 bases, with 9 bases sitting between them. The CDR3 DNA follows: TGTGCCAGCAGACCGACAGACACAGATACGCAGTATTTT. Translation: CASRPTDTDTQYF.

This rearrangement joins TRBV9 to TRBJ1-5; no definite D call. Germline V gene lookup returns CDR1 SGDLS and CDR2 YYNGEE. This CDR3 contains 13 residues. V lost 3 bases, J lost 6 bases, and 10 bases lay in between. CDR3 in DNA: TGTGCCAGCAGCGGGAATGGGGTTCAGCCCCAGCATTTT. This translates into CASSGNGVQPQHF.

The chain is built from TRBV14 and TRBJ1-1; weak D call: TRBD1 (6 bases). Trimming shortened V by 0 bases and J by 1 base, and 15 bases separated the two germline ends. Germline V lookup: CDR1 SGHDN, CDR2 FVKESK. CDR3 length: 17 amino acids. The CDR3 region is CASSQEHYREWNTEAFF. The CDR3 nucleotides read TGTGCCAGCAGCCAAGAACACTACAGGGAATGGAACACTGAAGCTTTCTTT.